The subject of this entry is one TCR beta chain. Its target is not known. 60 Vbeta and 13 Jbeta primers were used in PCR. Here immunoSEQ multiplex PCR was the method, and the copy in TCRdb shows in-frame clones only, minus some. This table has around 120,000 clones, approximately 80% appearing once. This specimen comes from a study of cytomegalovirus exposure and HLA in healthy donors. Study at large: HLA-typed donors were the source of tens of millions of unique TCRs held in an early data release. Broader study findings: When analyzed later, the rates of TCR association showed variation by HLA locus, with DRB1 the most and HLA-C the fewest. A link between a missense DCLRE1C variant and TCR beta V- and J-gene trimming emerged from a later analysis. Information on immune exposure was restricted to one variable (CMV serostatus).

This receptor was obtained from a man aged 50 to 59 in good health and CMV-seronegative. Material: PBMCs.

The CDR3 region is CASSLESSPLHF. CDR3 coding DNA: TGTGCCAGCAGCTTAGAAAGCTCACCCCTCCACTTT. This chain connects TRBV7-9 to TRBJ1-6; no clear D gene. Germline assignment: CDR1 SEHNR and CDR2 FQNEAQ (reference sequence). This CDR3 comprises 12 residues. With 1 base removed from V and 10 bases from J, the gap between germline ends came to 5 bases.